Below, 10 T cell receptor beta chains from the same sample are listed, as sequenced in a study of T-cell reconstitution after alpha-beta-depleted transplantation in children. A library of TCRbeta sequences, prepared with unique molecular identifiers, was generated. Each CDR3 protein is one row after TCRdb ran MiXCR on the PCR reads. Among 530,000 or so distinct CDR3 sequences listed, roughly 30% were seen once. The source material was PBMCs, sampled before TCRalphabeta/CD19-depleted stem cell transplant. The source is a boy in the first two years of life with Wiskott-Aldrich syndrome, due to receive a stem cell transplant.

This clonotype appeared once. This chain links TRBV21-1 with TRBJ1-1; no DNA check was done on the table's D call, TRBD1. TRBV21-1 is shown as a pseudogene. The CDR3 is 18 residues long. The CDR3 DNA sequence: TGTGCCAGCAGCCTCCCCGGCGACAGGGGTTTGTCGGGCAAGGTGACTTTCTTT. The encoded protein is CASSLPGDRGLSGKVTFF.

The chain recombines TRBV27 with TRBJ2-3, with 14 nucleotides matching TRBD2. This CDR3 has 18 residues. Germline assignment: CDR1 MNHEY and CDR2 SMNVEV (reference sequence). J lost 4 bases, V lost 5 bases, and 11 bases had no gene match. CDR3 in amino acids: CASSPRLAGGPRADTQYF. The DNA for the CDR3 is TGTGCCAGCAGTCCCCGACTAGCGGGAGGGCCAAGGGCAGATACGCAGTATTTT.

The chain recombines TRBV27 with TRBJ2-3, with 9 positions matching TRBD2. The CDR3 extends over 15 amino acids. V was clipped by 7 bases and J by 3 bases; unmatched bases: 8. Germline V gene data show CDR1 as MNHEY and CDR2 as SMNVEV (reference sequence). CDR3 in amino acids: CASTDSGRHTDTQYF. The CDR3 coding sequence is TGTGCCAGCACTGATAGCGGGAGACATACAGATACGCAGTATTTT.

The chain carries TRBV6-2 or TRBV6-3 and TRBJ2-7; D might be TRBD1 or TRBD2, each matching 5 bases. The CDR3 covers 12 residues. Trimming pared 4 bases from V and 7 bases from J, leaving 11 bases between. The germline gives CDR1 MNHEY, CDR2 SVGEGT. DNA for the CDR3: TGTGCCAGCAGTTCCGGGGCTTTGGAGCAGTACTTC. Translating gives CASSSGALEQYF.

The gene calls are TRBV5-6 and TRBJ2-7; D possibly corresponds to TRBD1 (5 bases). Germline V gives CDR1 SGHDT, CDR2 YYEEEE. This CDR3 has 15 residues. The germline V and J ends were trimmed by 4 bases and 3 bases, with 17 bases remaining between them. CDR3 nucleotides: TGTGCCAGCAGCCTCCCCGGACAATCGAGCTACGAGCAGTACTTC. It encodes CASSLPGQSSYEQYF.

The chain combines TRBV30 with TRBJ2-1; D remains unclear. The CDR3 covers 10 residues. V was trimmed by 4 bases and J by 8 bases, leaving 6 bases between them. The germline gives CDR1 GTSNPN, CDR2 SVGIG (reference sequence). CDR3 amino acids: CAWIAHEQFF. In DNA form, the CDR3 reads TGTGCCTGGATAGCCCATGAGCAGTTCTTC.

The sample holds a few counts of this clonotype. CDR3 nucleotide sequence: TGTGCCAGCATGTGGTCCGTGGGGTCCCCTTACAATGAGCAGTTCTTC. Translating gives CASMWSVGSPYNEQFF. V usage is TRBV6-1 and J usage is TRBJ2-1, with no clear D. Trimming took off 7 bases at V and 4 bases at J, with 20 bases between the two ends. Germline assignment: CDR1 MNHNS and CDR2 SASEGT. There are 16 residues in the CDR3.

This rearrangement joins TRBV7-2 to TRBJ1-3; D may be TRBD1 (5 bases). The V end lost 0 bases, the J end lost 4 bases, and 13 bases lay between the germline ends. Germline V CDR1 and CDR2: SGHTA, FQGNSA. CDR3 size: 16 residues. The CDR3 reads CASSLAPQGGGNTIYF. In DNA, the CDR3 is TGTGCCAGCAGCTTAGCCCCCCAGGGCGGCGGAAACACCATATATTTT.

CDR3 protein: CASSLHGAAEAFF. As DNA, the CDR3 is TGCGCCAGCAGCTTACATGGGGCCGCTGAAGCTTTCTTT. This chain links TRBV5-1 with TRBJ1-1; the D gene is possibly TRBD1 (5 bases). Trimming left V 2 bases short and J 6 bases short, with 11 bases between. Germline CDR1 and CDR2: SGHRS and YFSETQ. The CDR3 spans 13 residues.

The CDR3 sequence is CSARPGLGGYEQYF. In DNA form, the CDR3 reads TGCAGTGCTAGACCGGGACTAGGAGGCTACGAGCAGTACTTC. This chain connects TRBV20-1 to TRBJ2-7; TRBD2 matches 8 bases. With V trimmed by 2 bases and J by 3 bases, 6 bases remained unmatched. CDR1 is DFQATT, CDR2 SNEGSKA, per germline (reference sequence). The CDR3 runs 14 residues.